The 27 T cell receptor beta chains given below trace back to one sample, sequenced in a study of blood T cell repertoires in COVID-19 (TCRdb year 2020). Library construction relied on the immunoSEQ multiplex PCR assay. In its TCRdb copy, this immuneACCESS table keeps in-frame sequences only and misses some clones. Where compared with another copy, unresolved V genes explain less than half of these, and the others have no known cause. Within this sample are approximately 270,000 clones, with 85% to 90% of them counted one time only. Roughly 1.4% of the sample comes from the top ten. Input material: peripheral blood. These receptors all come from a man older than 75 with acute or convalescent COVID-19.

V is TRBV5-4 and J is TRBJ2-1; TRBD2 agrees at 11 bases. V shed 5 bases and J 3 bases; nucleotides not matched to a gene: 7. The CDR3 sequence is 16 residues long. Germline-derived CDR1 and CDR2 are SGHNT and YYREEE (reference sequence). The CDR3 here is CASSVGTSGDYNEQFF. CDR3 nucleotide sequence: TGTGCCAGCAGTGTAGGGACTAGCGGAGACTACAATGAGCAGTTCTTC.

The rearrangement links TRBV12-3 or TRBV12-4 to TRBJ2-7, with TRBD1 as a possible D gene (6 bases). The CDR3 totals 13 residues. V was shortened by 6 bases and J by 5 bases, with 14 bases between the two germline ends. CDR3 protein: CASRLTGSHEQYF. CDR3 coding DNA: TGTGCCAGCAGGTTAACAGGGTCCCACGAGCAGTACTTC.

V is TRBV6-2 or TRBV6-3 and J is TRBJ2-2; D is ambiguous. The CDR3 has 15 amino acids. V was clipped by 0 bases and J by 7 bases, with 12 bases between them. Germline CDR1 and CDR2: MNHEY and SVGEGT. CDR3 sequence: CASSYSTPRHGELFF. DNA of the CDR3: TGTGCCAGCAGTTACTCGACACCCAGGCACGGGGAGCTGTTTTTT.

This chain joins TRBV2 and TRBJ1-5; 9 bases fit TRBD1. Germline V gene sequence: CDR1 SNHLY, CDR2 FYNNEI. CDR3 length: 15 amino acids. The V gene end was trimmed by 6 bases and the J gene end by 7 bases; junction bases not matched to a gene: 10. The CDR3 is CASSEQGAMRQPQHF. In DNA form, the CDR3 reads TGTGCCAGCAGCGAACAGGGGGCTATGAGACAGCCCCAGCATTTT. Drawing the rest from reference TRBV2 and TRBJ1-5, the complete variable domain is EPEVTQTPSHQVTQMGQEVILRCVPISNHLYFYWYRQILGQKVEFLVSFYNNEISEKSEIFDDQFSVERPDGSNFTLKIRSTKLEDSAMYFCASSEQGAMRQPQHFGDGTRLSIL.

The chain links TRBV5-1 to TRBJ1-2, with D possibly being TRBD1 (6 bases). Germline V gives CDR1 SGHRS, CDR2 YFSETQ. The CDR3 consists of 15 residues. V lost 0 bases to trimming and J lost 4 bases, with 13 bases between them. The CDR3 sequence is CASSLAGTQFYGYTF. The CDR3 bases are TGCGCCAGCAGCTTGGCCGGGACACAGTTCTATGGCTACACCTTC.

Remarks on this clone: The same CDR3 is also encoded by other DNA sequences in this sample. This chain uses TRBV7-2 with TRBJ2-1; D is possibly TRBD1 (6 bases). V lost 4 bases and J 3 bases, leaving 10 bases between the germline ends. CDR1 is SGHTA, CDR2 FQGNSA, per germline. There are 14 residues in the CDR3. CDR3 in amino acids: CASSSDSSYNEQFF. In DNA, the CDR3 is TGTGCCAGCAGCTCGGACAGTAGCTACAATGAGCAGTTCTTC.

The chain links TRBV5-1 to TRBJ2-7; 7 bases map to TRBD1. The ends lost 0 bases at V and 3 bases at J; junction bases unmatched: 6. The CDR3 has 15 residues. Germline loops: CDR1 SGHRS, CDR2 YFSETQ. The CDR3 protein is CASSLGQGGYYEQYF. For the CDR3, the DNA is TGCGCCAGCAGCTTGGGACAGGGCGGCTACTACGAGCAGTACTTC.

This clone was counted a few times. The chain joins TRBV7-9 to TRBJ2-7, with 9 nucleotides matching TRBD1. Trimming at V came to 5 bases and at J to 3 bases, leaving 11 bases not matched to a gene. The CDR3 totals 16 residues. The V gene's germline CDR1 is SEHNR and CDR2 FQNEAQ (reference sequence). For the CDR3, the DNA is TGTGCCAGCAGCCCCACAGGGGGCAATACCCTCTACGAGCAGTACTTC. Its translation is CASSPTGGNTLYEQYF.

The genes are TRBV9 and TRBJ1-3; the D is unclear. V lost 4 bases, J lost 3 bases, and 14 bases lay in between. The CDR3 spans 15 residues. Germline CDR1 SGDLS, CDR2 YYNGEE. This CDR3 is CASSPTVRDGNTIYF. The CDR3 DNA follows: TGTGCCAGCAGCCCAACCGTGAGGGATGGAAACACCATATATTTT.

The gene calls are TRBV7-3 and TRBJ2-3, with TRBD2 matching over 7 bases. V dropped 5 bases and J dropped 0; count of bases not matched to a gene: 14. This CDR3 comprises 18 residues. Germline CDR1 is SGHTA and CDR2 is FQGTGA. This CDR3 reads CASSPRRFSGSSTDTQYF. CDR3 nucleotide sequence: TGTGCCAGCAGCCCCCGAAGGTTTAGCGGGTCTAGCACAGATACGCAGTATTTT.

The chain uses TRBV7-9 and TRBJ2-7; D is perhaps TRBD2 (6 bases). This CDR3 is 14 amino acids long. Trimming removed 5 bases at V and 1 base at J, with 12 bases between. Germline CDR1 and CDR2: SEHNR and FQNEAQ (reference sequence). The CDR3 spells CASSGTSSSYEQYF. For the CDR3, the DNA is TGTGCCAGCAGCGGGACTTCGTCTTCCTACGAGCAGTACTTC. Filled out from reference TRBV7-9 and TRBJ2-7, the complete variable domain reads DTGVSQNPRHKITKRGQNVTFRCDPISEHNRLYWYRQTLGQGPEFLTYFQNEAQLEKSRLLSDRFSAERPKGSFSTLEIQRTEQGDSAMYLCASSGTSSSYEQYFGPGTRLTVT.

The chain recombines TRBV28 with TRBJ2-2; 9 bases are shared with TRBD2. Germline values: CDR1 MDHEN, CDR2 SYDVKM. V lost 2 bases and J lost 4; bases outside the gene matches: 5. The CDR3 is made up of 16 amino acids. The chain's CDR3 is CASSLAGGWSTGELFF. The CDR3 DNA is TGTGCCAGCAGTTTAGCGGGAGGGTGGAGCACCGGGGAGCTGTTTTTT. The full variable domain, its missing parts supplied by reference TRBV28 and TRBJ2-2, is DVKVTQSSRYLVKRTGEKVFLECVQDMDHENMFWYRQDPGLGLRLIYFSYDVKMKEKGDIPEGYSVSREKKERFSLILESASTNQTSMYLCASSLAGGWSTGELFFGEGSRLTVL.

The chain uses TRBV7-2 and TRBJ1-3; possible D gene TRBD1, 6 bases. From germline, CDR1 is SGHTA and CDR2 FQGNSA. This CDR3 region has 13 residues. V lost 3 bases to trimming and J lost 5 bases, with 8 bases between them. The CDR3 bases are TGTGCCAGCAGCTTGCAGGGGAGAAACACCATATATTTT. Protein sequence: CASSLQGRNTIYF.

This clone was recorded once. The gene calls are TRBV9 and TRBJ2-1; TRBD1 matches 9 bases. The germline CDR1 and CDR2 sequences are SGDLS and YYNGEE. This CDR3 has 12 residues. Germline trimming cut 2 bases from V and 13 bases from J; bases unmatched to any gene: 4. This CDR3 is CASSVYRGQQFF. The CDR3 DNA is TGTGCCAGCAGCGTCTACAGGGGGCAACAGTTCTTC.

The chain links TRBV7-9 to TRBJ1-1, with D perhaps TRBD1 (5 bases). V lost 2 bases and J lost 5, with 12 bases in between. There are 14 residues in the CDR3. Looked up from germline, CDR1 is SEHNR and CDR2 is FQNEAQ (reference sequence). The CDR3 spells CASSLQGARTEAFF. The DNA of the CDR3 is TGTGCCAGCAGCTTACAAGGGGCGCGGACTGAAGCTTTCTTT.

The rearrangement uses TRBV19 and TRBJ2-7, with 7 bases identical to TRBD1. This CDR3 spans 14 amino acids. V shed 4 bases and J 4 bases; nucleotides not matched to a gene: 7. Germline CDR1 LNHDA, CDR2 SQIVND (reference sequence). CDR3 region: CASSTQGEGYEQYF. The CDR3 DNA is TGTGCCAGTAGTACTCAGGGGGAAGGGTACGAGCAGTACTTC. The full variable domain, completed using reference TRBV19 and TRBJ2-7, is DGGITQSPKYLFRKEGQNVTLSCEQNLNHDAMYWYRQDPGQGLRLIYYSQIVNDFQKGDIAEGYSVSREKKESFPLTVTSAQKNPTAFYLCASSTQGEGYEQYFGPGTRLTVT.

This clone was seen just once. The chain is built from TRBV7-3 and TRBJ2-6; 9 bases are a match to TRBD1. This CDR3 is 18 amino acids long. V dropped 5 bases and J dropped 0; count of bases not matched to a gene: 8. Germline CDR1 reads SGHTA; CDR2 reads FQGTGA. The CDR3 protein is CASSQSGTGSSGANVLTF. Here the CDR3 DNA reads TGTGCCAGCAGCCAATCCGGGACAGGGAGCTCTGGGGCCAACGTCCTGACTTTC.

The V call is TRBV14, the J call TRBJ1-2; the match to TRBD1 covers 7 bases. CDR3 length: 12 amino acids. Germline CDR1 SGHDN, CDR2 FVKESK. The J segment lost 5 bases and the V segment lost 3 bases, leaving 0 bases of the junction unmatched. The CDR3 region has the DNA TGTGCCAGCAGCCAGACAGGGTATGGCTACACCTTC. This codes for CASSQTGYGYTF. Together with reference TRBV14 and TRBJ1-2, the CDR3 gives the full variable domain: EAGVTQFPSHSVIEKGQTVTLRCDPISGHDNLYWYRRVMGKEIKFLLHFVKESKQDESGMPNNRFLAERTGGTYSTLKVQPAELEDSGVYFCASSQTGYGYTFGSGTRLTVV.

The chain combines TRBV24-1 with TRBJ1-2; D gene ambiguous. Looked up from germline, CDR1 is KGHDR and CDR2 is SFDVKD. With 6 bases removed from V and 4 bases from J, the gap between germline ends came to 8 bases. The CDR3 spans 12 residues. DNA for the CDR3: TGTGCCACCAGTAAGGAGGCCTATGGCTACACCTTC. This codes for CATSKEAYGYTF.

This chain links TRBV2 with TRBJ2-3, with TRBD1 matching over 9 bases. Per the germline V gene, CDR1 is SNHLY and CDR2 is FYNNEI. CDR3 length: 14 residues. The junction had 2 bases not matched to a gene; V was cut back by 7 bases and J by 0 bases. As DNA, the CDR3 is TGTGCCAGCAAACAGGGGGCTAGCACAGATACGCAGTATTTT. It specifies CASKQGASTDTQYF.

The rearrangement uses TRBV7-2 and TRBJ2-2; D is possibly TRBD2 (6 bases). The CDR3 totals 14 residues. Germline assignment: CDR1 SGHTA and CDR2 FQGNSA. V was clipped by 6 bases and J by 7 bases, with 15 bases between them. In DNA, the CDR3 is TGTGCCAGCAGTATAGACCGCGGGGTCGGGGAGCTGTTTTTT. Its translation: CASSIDRGVGELFF. The variable domain in full, completed from reference TRBV7-2 and TRBJ2-2, reads GAGVSQSPSNKVTEKGKDVELRCDPISGHTALYWYRQSLGQGLEFLIYFQGNSAPDKSGLPSDRFSAERTGGSVSTLTIQRTQQEDSAVYLCASSIDRGVGELFFGEGSRLTVL.

This clone was seen more than once but under ten times. V usage is TRBV5-1 and J usage is TRBJ2-7; 12 nucleotides match TRBD1. V shed 4 bases and J 2 bases; nucleotides not matched to a gene: 1. The CDR3 covers 14 residues. Looked up from germline, CDR1 is SGHRS and CDR2 is YFSETQ. In nucleotides, the CDR3 is TGCGCCAGCAGCCGGGACAGGGGGCCCTACGAGCAGTACTTC. Protein: CASSRDRGPYEQYF.

The chain has TRBV2 and TRBJ2-3; perhaps TRBD1 as D (6 bases). The length of the CDR3 is 13 residues. Per the germline V gene, CDR1 is SNHLY and CDR2 is FYNNEI. Deletions cut 4 bases from V and 11 bases from J, with 16 bases between. Here the CDR3 DNA reads TGTGCCAGCAGTGGGACCGGGGACATTGAGCAGTATTTT. Translated, it gives CASSGTGDIEQYF.

With respect to this clone: Other DNA sequences in this sample translate to the same CDR3. The chain uses TRBV7-2 and TRBJ1-1; TRBD1 might be the D (6 bases). In germline, CDR1 is SGHTA, CDR2 FQGNSA. The CDR3 covers 15 residues. V was shortened by 0 bases and J by 0 bases, with 8 bases between the two germline ends. CDR3 amino acids: CASSLAGGVNTEAFF. In DNA form, the CDR3 reads TGTGCCAGCAGCTTAGCTGGGGGCGTGAACACTGAAGCTTTCTTT.

The rearrangement uses TRBV6-2 or TRBV6-3 and TRBJ1-5; D is unresolved. Trimming took 0 bases from V and 6 from J, leaving 9 bases between them. Per the germline V gene, CDR1 is MNHEY and CDR2 is SVGEGT. This CDR3 has 14 residues. CDR3 protein: CASSYSSFGQPQHF. The CDR3 bases are TGTGCCAGCAGTTACTCCTCTTTCGGTCAGCCCCAGCATTTT.

The chain combines TRBV24-1 with TRBJ2-1, with D unresolved. There are 16 residues in the CDR3. In germline, CDR1 is KGHDR, CDR2 SFDVKD. V lost 2 bases, J lost 4 bases, and 14 bases lay in between. CDR3 region: CATSDSTSTTYNEQFF. The CDR3 region has the DNA TGTGCCACCAGTGATTCGACATCGACAACGTACAATGAGCAGTTCTTC.

The chain employs TRBV9 and TRBJ1-6; 7 positions match TRBD1. This CDR3 region has 16 residues. CDR1 and CDR2 (germline): SGDLS, YYNGEE. Trimming cost V 0 bases and J 9 bases; bases outside gene matches: 9. CDR3 in DNA: TGTGCCAGCAGCGTAGCTCGGGGACAGTCCTCTTCACCCCTCCACTTT. Protein: CASSVARGQSSSPLHF.